This entry describes one T cell receptor (beta chain). The antigen remains unidentified. Following extraction, RNA underwent reverse transcription to cDNA, which served as the sequencing template. Some clones are missing from TCRdb's copy, which holds only in-frame ones; the method was immunoSEQ multiplex PCR. The table records about 200,000 clones, around 60% of them present only once. The data belong to a study of CD8+ T cells in alopecia areata. Study-level background: Those treated were given oral tofacitinib at 5 to 10 mg twice daily. Patients given treatment had severity scored by the percentage of scalp area affected. Findings of the study overall: Relative to mice, TCR sharing across patients was less clear, a difference possibly HLA-related.

CDR3 length equals 15 residues. Trimming took 1 base from V and 3 from J, leaving 12 bases between them. CDR1 and CDR2 from the germline V gene are MNHNS and SASEGT. The treatment here: oral pan-JAK inhibitor, 5-10 mg twice daily. From PBMCs, CD4+ and CD8+ T cells were sorted. Material: CD4+ T cells sorted from blood, obtained at week 4, from a patient treated with tofacitinib. The chain carries TRBV6-1 and TRBJ1-2; D call uncertain. This sequence was found in a human donor with alopecia areata. This CDR3 reads CASSEGMLGYYGYTF. The DNA for the CDR3 is TGTGCCAGCAGTGAAGGAATGCTGGGGTACTATGGCTACACCTTC.